The entry below gives a single T cell receptor (beta chain) sequence along with its context. Its antigen is undetermined. This specimen comes from a study of cytomegalovirus exposure and HLA in healthy donors. Findings and limits, study-wide: For cytomegalovirus status, the classifier reportedly gave diagnoses with high specificity and sensitivity.

PCR was performed using 60 Vbeta and 13 Jbeta primers. Profiling relied on immunoSEQ multiplex PCR, and the TCRdb table lists in-frame clones only, not all of them. The table lists under 200,000 clones, 81% of them singletons. This CDR3 is 15 amino acids long. V dropped 2 bases and J dropped 5 bases, with 16 bases sitting between them. Germline CDR1 reads MNHNS; CDR2 reads SASEGT. This chain connects TRBV6-1 to TRBJ2-7, with D maybe TRBD1 (6 bases). The clonotype comes from a middle-aged man in good health and CMV-seropositive. The sample was PBMCs. In DNA, the CDR3 is TGTGCCAGCAGTGAAAGGGGAACAGGGATCCACGAGCAGTACTTC. Translated, it gives CASSERGTGIHEQYF.